This T cell receptor beta chain comes out of a study of CD8 T cells in Susac syndrome. The wider study: Patients with Susac syndrome were therapy-naive, on corticosteroids, or on intravenous immunoglobulin alone at blood draw.

All included Susac syndrome patients satisfied recently defined diagnostic criteria for definite or probable disease. In contrast to the negatively isolated CD8+ and CD4+ T cells, TEMRA cells were FACS-enriched. RNA in amounts of about 0.5 to 1 ug was reverse transcribed with random hexamers. TCRdb re-analysed the immunoSEQ multiplex PCR reads in MiXCR, keeping a single row per CDR3 protein. Of roughly 200,000 distinct CDR3 sequences listed, 90% to 95% are singletons. The CDR3 has 15 amino acids. The germline gives CDR1 SGDLS, CDR2 YYNGEE. Trimming removed 1 base from V and 5 bases from J, with 13 bases in between.

The rearrangement links TRBV9 to TRBJ2-4, with D maybe TRBD1 (7 bases). The source material was CD4+ T cells from PBMCs. The sequence came from a human donor with Susac syndrome. The CDR3 DNA sequence: TGTGCCAGCAGCGTAACAGGGGACTCGCAAAACATTCAGTACTTC. Protein product: CASSVTGDSQNIQYF. Full variable domain (missing parts from reference TRBV9 and TRBJ2-4): DSGVTQTPKHLITATGQRVTLRCSPRSGDLSVYWYQQSLDQGLQFLIQYYNGEERAKGNILERFSAQQFPDLHSELNLSSLELGDSALYFCASSVTGDSQNIQYFGAGTRLSVL.